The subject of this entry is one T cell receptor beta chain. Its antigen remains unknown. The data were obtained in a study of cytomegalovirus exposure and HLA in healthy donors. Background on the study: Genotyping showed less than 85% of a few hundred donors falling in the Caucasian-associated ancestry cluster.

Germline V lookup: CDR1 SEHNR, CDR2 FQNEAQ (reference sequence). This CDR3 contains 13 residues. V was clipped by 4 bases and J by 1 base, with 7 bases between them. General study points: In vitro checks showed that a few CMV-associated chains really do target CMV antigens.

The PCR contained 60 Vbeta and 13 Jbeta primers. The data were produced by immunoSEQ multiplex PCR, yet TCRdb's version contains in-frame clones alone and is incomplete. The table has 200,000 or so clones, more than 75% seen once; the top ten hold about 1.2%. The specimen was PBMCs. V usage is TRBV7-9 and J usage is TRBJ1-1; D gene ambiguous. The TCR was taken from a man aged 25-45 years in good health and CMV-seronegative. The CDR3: CASSSQENTEAFF. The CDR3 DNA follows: TGTGCCAGCAGCTCTCAGGAGAACACTGAAGCTTTCTTT.